The 6 T cell receptor beta chains below were found in one sample sequenced in a study of vaccination effects on CD4 cells after COVID-19. Their recognized antigens are unknown. Clones were sequenced by immunoSEQ multiplex PCR, and TCRdb holds only the in-frame ones, with some missing. The table shows 20,000 or so clones, with 73% occurring only once. Before sequencing, viral peptide pools were used by the ViraFEST assay to expand antigen-specific CD4+ T cells. Having been cultured for less than 13 days, the cells underwent CD4+ T cell isolation. Specimen: CD4+ T cells from PBMCs cultured with HCoV-229E spike peptides, collected before COVID-19 vaccination. The origin of the receptors is a human donor who received a COVID-19 vaccine.

This clone showed up just a few times. The germline gene is not matched at one end of the junction; a read error may be the cause. The V gene is TRBV15, the J gene TRBJ2-7, with D maybe TRBD1 (6 bases). CDR3 size: 13 residues. Germline V lookup: CDR1 LNHNV, CDR2 YYDKDF (reference sequence). CDR3 sequence: CATSRDIGRQGRF. The CDR3 bases are TGTGCCACCAGCAGAGATATAGGAAGGCAGGGGCGCTTC. Full variable domain (rest looked up from reference TRBV15 and TRBJ2-7): DAMVIQNPRYQVTQFGKPVTLSCSQTLNHNVMYWYQQKSSQAPKLLFHYYDKDFNNEADTPDNFQSRRPNTSFCFLDIRSPGLGDTAMYLCATSRDIGRQGRFGPGTRLTVT.

V and J are TRBV5-1 and TRBJ1-2; D might be TRBD1 (5 bases). This CDR3 spans 11 amino acids. Trimming removed 0 bases from V and 12 bases from J, with 9 bases in between. Germline V lookup: CDR1 SGHRS, CDR2 YFSETQ. DNA of the CDR3: TGCGCCAGCAGCTTGGACGGGGCACACACCTTC. This sequence encodes CASSLDGAHTF.

This clone was observed a few times. This chain connects TRBV6-5 to TRBJ1-3, with 8 bases identical to TRBD1. V lost 5 bases, J lost 9 bases, and 12 bases stayed unmatched. The CDR3 covers 15 residues. CDR1 MNHEY and CDR2 SVGAGI come from the germline V gene. In DNA form, the CDR3 reads TGTGCCAGCAGTCAGGGGGCAGCCCAACGGGGCACCATATATTTT. It translates to CASSQGAAQRGTIYF.

V usage is TRBV24-1 and J usage is TRBJ1-3; 8 bases match TRBD1. The CDR3 runs 16 residues. The germline V gene encodes CDR1 KGHDR and CDR2 SFDVKD. V was clipped by 5 bases and J by 0 bases; unmatched bases: 5. The CDR3 sequence: CATSGTGTSSGNTIYF. CDR3 nucleotide sequence: TGTGCCACCAGTGGGACAGGGACGAGCTCTGGAAACACCATATATTTT.

J is TRBJ1-1 and V is TRBV19; tentatively, D is TRBD1 (5 bases). The CDR3 is 18 residues long. Germline CDR1 LNHDA, CDR2 SQIVND (reference sequence). V was cut by 5 bases and J by 4 bases, with 26 bases left in between. CDR3 sequence reads: CASSRREPTLGETTEAFF. CDR3 DNA sequence: TGTGCCAGTAGTCGGCGGGAACCAACTTTAGGGGAAACCACTGAAGCTTTCTTT.

The chain joins TRBV10-1 to TRBJ1-5, with no clear D. CDR1 and CDR2 from the germline V gene are WNHNN and SYGVQD (reference sequence). V was pared by 4 bases and J by 3 bases, with 7 bases between. The CDR3 covers 13 residues. The DNA of the CDR3 is TGCGCCAGCAGTGGTACCTACAATCAGCCCCAGCATTTT. It specifies CASSGTYNQPQHF.